This TCR beta chain was recovered during a study of blood T cell repertoires in COVID-19. Study context: The study drew acute and convalescent COVID-19 samples from the United States, Italy and Spain.

Original processing methods: Reference gene primer amplification gave nucleated cell count estimates. Here immunoSEQ multiplex PCR was the method, and the copy in TCRdb shows in-frame clones only, minus some. That table furnishes V, J and clone size, whereas the DNA furnished D and trimming. The data show 100,000 to 150,000 clones, around 83% seen once. On this clone: The sample holds other DNA sequences that translate to the same CDR3.

V was clipped by 4 bases and J by 3 bases, with 4 bases between them. The CDR3 has 11 residues. The sequenced material came from peripheral blood. This clonotype originated in a man at least 80 years old with active or convalescent COVID-19. The chain carries TRBV12-3 or TRBV12-4 and TRBJ2-7; D not resolved. As DNA, the CDR3 is TGTGCCAGCAGTTCGGGCTACGAGCAGTACTTC. It is translated as CASSSGYEQYF.